This TCR beta chain appears in the sequencing data of a study of T cells after yellow fever vaccination. The wider study: The fractions with low cell numbers were processed using SMART-Seq v4 Ultra Low Input.

As to this clonotype: Its antigen is not identified.

Germline CDR1 is SGHTA and CDR2 is FQGNSA. The CDR3 runs 13 residues. V lost 1 base and J lost 10, with 13 bases in between. TCRdb analysed the 5' RACE reads with MiXCR anew, one entry per CDR3 protein. The table includes approximately 350,000 distinct CDR3 sequences, roughly 11% detected once. Study findings and constraints: The booster saw the reappearance of most primary-vaccination clones (nearly 98% CD4, around 90% CD8). It was the secondary response that reached its peak faster, day 5 versus 15, but it was weaker.

The J gene is TRBJ1-1, the V gene TRBV7-2; D unclear. The material was PBMCs, obtained on the day of the first yellow fever vaccination. This TCR was recovered from a man aged 18-30 years who received the YFV17D yellow fever vaccine. CDR3 sequence (DNA): TGTGCCAGCAGCTTAGACAGTTACGGGGTAGCTTTCTTT. Encoded protein: CASSLDSYGVAFF.